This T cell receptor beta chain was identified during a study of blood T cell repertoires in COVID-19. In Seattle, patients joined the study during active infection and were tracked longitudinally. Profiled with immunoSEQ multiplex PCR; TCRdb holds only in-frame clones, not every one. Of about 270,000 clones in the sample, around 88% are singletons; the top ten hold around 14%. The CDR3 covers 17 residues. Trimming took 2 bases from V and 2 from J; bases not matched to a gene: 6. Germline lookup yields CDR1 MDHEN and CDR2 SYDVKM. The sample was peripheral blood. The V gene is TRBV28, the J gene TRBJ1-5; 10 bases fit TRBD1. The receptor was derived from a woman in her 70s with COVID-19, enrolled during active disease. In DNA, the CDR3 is TGTGCCAGCAGTTTACGCGGGACAGGGGTGGGCAATCAGCCCCAGCATTTT. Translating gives CASSLRGTGVGNQPQHF.